One and the same sample provided the 8 T cell receptor beta chains below, sequenced in a study of blood T cell repertoires in COVID-19. Sequencing used immunoSEQ multiplex PCR; TCRdb keeps in-frame clones, though not all of them. The table lists around 300,000 clones, 70% to 90% of them singletons. The source material was peripheral blood. The source of these receptors is a woman in her fifties or sixties with active or convalescent COVID-19.

The chain is built from TRBV7-2 and TRBJ2-6; possible D gene TRBD2, 5 bases. V lost 0 bases and J lost 2, with 11 bases in between. CDR3 size: 17 residues. CDR1 is SGHTA and CDR2 is FQGNSA in the germline V gene. The CDR3 bases are TGTGCCAGCAGCTTAGCCGGGGTGGGAGCTGGGGCCAACGTCCTGACTTTC. It is translated as CASSLAGVGAGANVLTF.

The chain couples TRBV27 to TRBJ2-7; 7 nucleotides align to TRBD1. Germline V lookup: CDR1 MNHEY, CDR2 SMNVEV (reference sequence). CDR3 length: 14 amino acids. After removal of 7 bases from V and 2 bases from J, the junction contained 8 bases not matched to a gene. CDR3 in DNA: TGTGCCAGCACTCTAGACAGGGTGGCCTACGAGCAGTACTTC. The encoded protein is CASTLDRVAYEQYF.

The sample holds a few counts of this clone. The chain combines TRBV27 with TRBJ2-3; TRBD2 matches at 8 bases. V was pared by 10 bases and J by 6 bases, with 15 bases of the junction left unmatched. Germline V gene lookup returns CDR1 MNHEY and CDR2 SMNVEV (reference sequence). CDR3 length: 15 residues. The CDR3: CAIKSGVAGTDTQYF. CDR3 in DNA: TGTGCCATCAAATCAGGGGTAGCGGGGACCGATACGCAGTATTTT.

The chain is built from TRBV6-6 and TRBJ1-4; 8 nucleotides align to TRBD1. Germline V gene data show CDR1 as MNHNY and CDR2 as SVGAGI (reference sequence). This CDR3 contains 16 residues. The junction had 14 bases not matched to a gene; V was cut back by 6 bases and J by 8 bases. The CDR3 region is CASRANWDRSSEKLFF. The CDR3 DNA sequence: TGTGCCAGCAGAGCCAATTGGGACAGGAGTTCGGAAAAACTGTTTTTT.

The chain has TRBV7-3 and TRBJ2-1; 9 bases are a match to TRBD1. Germline CDR1 SGHTA, CDR2 FQGTGA. The CDR3 length is 16 residues. V shed 5 bases and J 2 bases; nucleotides not matched to a gene: 7. The CDR3 region is CASSQQGALTYNEQFF. The CDR3 DNA reads as TGTGCCAGCAGCCAACAGGGGGCGCTGACCTACAATGAGCAGTTCTTC.

J is TRBJ1-5 and V is TRBV7-2; possibly TRBD1 for D (6 bases). V was shortened by 1 base and J by 0 bases, with 19 bases between the two germline ends. The CDR3 covers 19 residues. CDR1 is SGHTA, CDR2 FQGNSA, per germline. As DNA, the CDR3 is TGTGCCAGCAGCTTAGGGACAGCCGGCAACCACTATAGCAATCAGCCCCAGCATTTT. This sequence encodes CASSLGTAGNHYSNQPQHF.

The DNA for the CDR3 is TGTGCCAGCAGCCCGGACAGGGGCTATGGCTACACCTTC. Translated: CASSPDRGYGYTF. This sequence joins TRBV11-2 and TRBJ1-2; 9 bases line up with TRBD1. The CDR3 covers 13 residues. Unmatched junction bases numbered 2, after V lost 5 bases and J lost 4 bases. Germline V gene sequence: CDR1 SGHAT, CDR2 FQNNGV.

This sequence joins TRBV3-1 (or the pseudogene TRBV3-2) and TRBJ1-2; a weak D match, TRBD1 (6 bases). Germline V gene sequence: CDR1 LGHDT, CDR2 YNNKEL (reference sequence). The CDR3 runs to 15 residues. V was cut by 2 bases and J by 8 bases, with 18 bases left in between. CDR3 region: CASSQRSRGLGGYTF. The CDR3 DNA follows: TGTGCCAGCAGCCAAAGGAGCAGGGGTTTAGGGGGCTACACCTTC.